This passage covers 27 T cell receptor beta chains from one sample sequenced in a study of PD-L1 blockade in urothelial cancer. The repertoire was sequenced with immunoSEQ multiplex PCR; TCRdb's copy has only in-frame clones and lacks some. In the table there are tens of thousands of clones, around 77% of which are singletons. The sequencing used PBMCs, collected around atezolizumab (anti-PD-L1) treatment. The receptors stem from a man between 65 and 80 years old with urothelial cancer.

The V call is TRBV29-1, the J call TRBJ2-7; 7 nucleotides line up with TRBD1. The CDR3 sequence is 17 residues long. Losses at the gene ends were 3 bases for V and 5 bases for J; bases not matched to a gene: 19. Germline CDR1 and CDR2: SQVTM and ANQGSEA. CDR3 in DNA: TGCAGCGTTGAGGGCGCGACAGGGCGAAAACGCGGAGACGAGCAGTACTTC. It translates to CSVEGATGRKRGDEQYF.

On this clone itself: Other DNA variants within this sample encode the same CDR3. The CDR3 region has the DNA TGTGCCAGCAGCTTGGGACTAGCGGGAGTAGACGAGCAGTACTTC. Its protein is CASSLGLAGVDEQYF. The rearrangement joins TRBV5-4 to TRBJ2-7, with 12 bases lining up with TRBD2. The V gene end was trimmed by 0 bases and the J gene end by 5 bases; junction bases not matched to a gene: 3. The germline V gene has CDR1 SGHNT and CDR2 YYREEE (reference sequence). This CDR3 has 15 amino acids.

The rearrangement joins TRBV4-3 to TRBJ2-1; D not certain. CDR3 size: 15 residues. CDR1 and CDR2 from the germline V gene are LGHNA and YSLEER. Trimming cost V 4 bases and J 0 bases, with 10 bases left between them. The CDR3 nucleotides read TGCGCCAGCAGCCTCAGGCTCATCTCCTACAATGAGCAGTTCTTC. Amino acids: CASSLRLISYNEQFF.

The gene calls are TRBV7-8 and TRBJ1-5, with 9 bases matching TRBD1. V trimming: 5 bases; J trimming: 3 bases; junction bases outside the gene matches: 2. Looked up from germline, CDR1 is SGHVS and CDR2 is FQNEAQ. The CDR3 covers 14 residues. CDR3 nucleotides: TGTGCCAGCAGCCGGACAGGGGTCAATCAGCCCCAGCATTTT. Translated, it gives CASSRTGVNQPQHF. The full variable domain, with the rest looked up from reference TRBV7-8 and TRBJ1-5, is GAGVSQSPRYKVAKRGQDVALRCDPISGHVSLFWYQQALGQGPEFLTYFQNEAQLDKSGLPSDRFFAERPEGSVSTLKIQRTQQEDSAVYLCASSRTGVNQPQHFGDGTRLSIL.

About this clone itself: A read error may be the cause here, since a much bigger clone is one base away. V is TRBV18 and J is TRBJ2-5, with 7 bases that match TRBD1. This CDR3 contains 18 residues. After removal of 3 bases from V and 5 bases from J, the junction contained 18 bases not matched to a gene. Germline V lookup: CDR1 KGHSH, CDR2 LQKENI. This chain's CDR3 is CASSPHSTGTESVETQYF. The CDR3 coding sequence is TGTGCCAGCTCACCTCACAGTACCGGGACAGAGAGCGTCGAGACCCAGTACTTC.

The V gene is TRBV5-1, the J gene TRBJ2-3; perhaps TRBD1 as D (6 bases). This CDR3 has 13 residues. Deletions cut 6 bases from V and 2 bases from J, with 10 bases between. Germline CDR1 is SGHRS and CDR2 is YFSETQ. The CDR3 spells CASTYRDTDTQYF. CDR3 bases: TGCGCCAGCACCTACAGGGACACAGATACGCAGTATTTT.

The rearrangement uses TRBV4-2 and TRBJ2-1; 8 nucleotides agree with TRBD2. Germline CDR1 reads LGHNA; CDR2 reads YNFKEQ. The junction had 11 bases not matched to a gene; V was cut back by 4 bases and J by 6 bases. The CDR3 contains 16 residues. The CDR3 DNA reads as TGTGCCAGCAGCCGCCAACTAGCGGCCCAAGGCAATGAGCAGTTCTTC. Protein product: CASSRQLAAQGNEQFF.

The chain uses TRBV9 and TRBJ2-3; perhaps TRBD2 as D (7 bases). The CDR3 length is 15 residues. V was pared by 2 bases and J by 2 bases, with 12 bases between. Germline V gene sequence: CDR1 SGDLS, CDR2 YYNGEE. The CDR3 bases are TGTGCCAGCAGCGTTGCGGGGGCCCCCACAGATACGCAGTATTTT. As protein: CASSVAGAPTDTQYF.

The CDR3 DNA reads TGTGCCAGCAGTGAATACTTTACCATCTCTGGAAACACCATATATTTT. This sequence encodes CASSEYFTISGNTIYF. The J gene is TRBJ1-3, the V gene TRBV6-1; D gene unclear. The V and J ends lost 2 bases and 0 bases respectively, with 11 bases between them. The CDR3 totals 16 residues. CDR1 and CDR2 (germline): MNHNS, SASEGT.

The chain joins TRBV4-1 to TRBJ2-5, with 9 positions matching TRBD2. CDR1 and CDR2 from the germline V gene are MGHRA and YSYEKL. This CDR3 comprises 17 residues. V shed 4 bases, J shed 2 bases, and the junction held 11 bases outside the gene matches. In nucleotides, the CDR3 is TGCGCCAGCAGCCGAAGCGGGCTAGCGGGGATGCAAGAGACCCAGTACTTC. It yields the protein CASSRSGLAGMQETQYF.

This clone was counted between two and nine times. The CDR3 nucleotides are TGTGCCAGCAGCCCGACAGGAGTCAATGGCTACACCTTC. Its translation: CASSPTGVNGYTF. The V call is TRBV11-2, the J call TRBJ1-2; maybe TRBD1 (6 bases). Per the germline V gene, CDR1 is SGHAT and CDR2 is FQNNGV. This CDR3 region has 13 residues. V lost 5 bases to trimming and J lost 6 bases, with 13 bases between them.

The sample holds a few counts of this clone. V is TRBV11-3 and J is TRBJ2-2, with a weak D call TRBD2 (6 bases). The CDR3 totals 15 residues. Germline-derived CDR1 and CDR2 are SGHNT and YENEEA. The germline V and J ends were trimmed by 5 bases and 0 bases, with 10 bases remaining between them. CDR3 DNA: TGTGCCAGCAGCCTCGGGACTCCGAACACCGGGGAGCTGTTTTTT. It translates to CASSLGTPNTGELFF.

The J gene is TRBJ2-3, the V gene TRBV4-3, with D possibly TRBD2 on 5 matching bases. This CDR3 region has 16 residues. Trimming cost V 4 bases and J 2 bases, with 16 bases left between them. CDR1 and CDR2 from the germline V gene are LGHNA and YSLEER. The CDR3 DNA sequence: TGCGCCAGCAGCCCCGGGCTAGCAGATTACACAGATACGCAGTATTTT. Amino acids: CASSPGLADYTDTQYF.

The chain links TRBV9 to TRBJ1-2, with no clear D. Trimming took off 4 bases at V and 8 bases at J, with 21 bases between the two ends. This CDR3 contains 15 residues. Germline CDR1 is SGDLS and CDR2 is YYNGEE. The CDR3 region has the DNA TGTGCCAGCAGCTCCCAAGGATTCGCGGGTAACGGCTACACCTTC. Translated, it gives CASSSQGFAGNGYTF.

In the case of this clone: Germline is not matched at one junction end, which may reflect a read error. In DNA form, the CDR3 reads TGTGCCAGCAGCCTAGCCGGGGGAACCGAGCAGTACTTC. It is translated as CASSLAGGTEQYF. The chain employs TRBV7-9 and TRBJ2-7, with a possible D match to TRBD2 (6 bases). Germline loops: CDR1 SEHNR, CDR2 FQNEAQ (reference sequence). This CDR3 region has 13 residues. Using reference TRBV7-9 and TRBJ2-7 for the parts outside the CDR3, the full variable domain is DTGVSQNPRHKITKRGQNVTFRCDPISEHNRLYWYRQTLGQGPEFLTYFQNEAQLEKSRLLSDRFSAERPKGSFSTLEIQRTEQGDSAMYLCASSLAGGTEQYFGPGTRLTVT.

The chain links TRBV7-2 to TRBJ1-1; D gene unclear. This CDR3 spans 14 amino acids. Looked up from germline, CDR1 is SGHTA and CDR2 is FQGNSA. Trimming removed 1 base from V and 2 bases from J, with 8 bases in between. The CDR3 DNA sequence: TGTGCCAGCAGCTTAGAACAGTCTAACACTGAAGCTTTCTTT. It translates to CASSLEQSNTEAFF.

The chain's CDR3 is CASSKDRAGNTIYF. Written as DNA, the CDR3 is TGTGCCAGTAGTAAGGACAGGGCAGGAAACACCATATATTTT. The rearrangement links TRBV19 to TRBJ1-3; TRBD1 matches at 8 bases. V dropped 4 bases and J dropped 4; count of bases not matched to a gene: 3. Germline V gene sequence: CDR1 LNHDA, CDR2 SQIVND (reference sequence). This CDR3 is built from 14 residues.

The chain carries TRBV19 and TRBJ2-1; 9 bases are a match to TRBD2. The CDR3 covers 16 residues. V trimming: 3 bases; J trimming: 1 base; junction bases outside the gene matches: 4. The V gene's germline CDR1 is LNHDA and CDR2 SQIVND (reference sequence). The CDR3 sequence is CASSMAGLASYNEQFF. The CDR3 DNA follows: TGTGCCAGTAGTATGGCCGGACTAGCGTCCTACAATGAGCAGTTCTTC.

The chain joins TRBV18 to TRBJ1-4, with 8 bases that match TRBD1. The CDR3 totals 16 residues. V dropped 4 bases and J dropped 3; count of bases not matched to a gene: 7. CDR1 and CDR2 from the germline V gene are KGHSH and LQKENI. The chain's CDR3 is CASSQQRQGPNEKLFF. The CDR3 region has the DNA TGTGCCAGCTCACAGCAAAGACAGGGGCCTAATGAAAAACTGTTTTTT.

This clone appeared a few times. The gene calls are TRBV4-2 and TRBJ1-2; the D gene is possibly TRBD1 (5 bases). Germline V gene sequence: CDR1 LGHNA, CDR2 YNFKEQ. V dropped 0 bases and J dropped 7 bases, with 12 bases sitting between them. CDR3 size: 14 residues. CDR3 coding DNA: TGTGCCAGCAGCCAAGAGGGGGGAAGGTTTGGCTACACCTTC. Translation gives CASSQEGGRFGYTF.

This clone was observed a handful of times. The gene calls are TRBV12-5 and TRBJ1-1; 8 bases match TRBD1. The V segment lost 4 bases and the J segment 0 bases; nucleotides outside the gene matches: 7. Germline CDR1 and CDR2: LGHNT and FRNRAP. The length of the CDR3 is 16 residues. CDR3 sequence (DNA): TGTGCTAGTGGTTCACGACAGGGGTCCTTGAACACTGAAGCTTTCTTT. This gives the protein CASGSRQGSLNTEAFF.

This CDR3 reads CASTDPGRAFNTEAFF. The DNA for the CDR3 is TGTGCCAGCACCGATCCTGGGCGGGCTTTTAACACTGAAGCTTTCTTT. J is TRBJ1-1 and V is TRBV28; the D is unclear. Looked up from germline, CDR1 is MDHEN and CDR2 is SYDVKM. This CDR3 is 16 amino acids long. V lost 7 bases, J lost 2 bases, and 20 bases lay in between.

The chain is built from TRBV7-8 and TRBJ2-7; 8 bases agree with TRBD1. The J segment lost 2 bases and the V segment lost 5 bases, leaving 8 bases of the junction unmatched. This CDR3 has 15 residues. Looked up from germline, CDR1 is SGHVS and CDR2 is FQNEAQ. The CDR3 DNA is TGTGCCAGCAGCCCGTACCGGACAGGGCCCTACGAGCAGTACTTC. Its protein product is CASSPYRTGPYEQYF.

This clone was observed once. In DNA form, the CDR3 reads TGTGCCAGCAGTTTCGGTATCGCAGGGGGCAATCAGCCCCAGCATTTT. Translated, it gives CASSFGIAGGNQPQHF. This chain links TRBV28 with TRBJ1-5; a weak D match, TRBD1 (6 bases). Germline V gene lookup returns CDR1 MDHEN and CDR2 SYDVKM. The V end was cut by 3 bases, the J end by 2 bases, with 14 bases between. The CDR3 spans 16 residues.

Remarks on this clone: Other DNA sequences in the same sample also yield this CDR3. The chain has TRBV5-1 and TRBJ2-5, with 8 bases matching TRBD1. J was trimmed by 4 bases and V by 3 bases; bases with no gene match: 8. The CDR3 has 15 residues. The germline gives CDR1 SGHRS, CDR2 YFSETQ. The DNA of the CDR3 is TGCGCCAGCAGCTCGGGGGACAGGCTCAGAGAGACCCAGTACTTC. Its translation is CASSSGDRLRETQYF. Drawing the rest from reference TRBV5-1 and TRBJ2-5, the complete variable domain is KAGVTQTPRYLIKTRGQQVTLSCSPISGHRSVSWYQQTPGQGLQFLFEYFSETQRNKGNFPGRFSGRQFSNSRSEMNVSTLELGDSALYLCASSSGDRLRETQYFGPGTRLLVL.

The V call is TRBV5-6, the J call TRBJ1-3; D is undetermined. Trimming took off 0 bases at V and 2 bases at J, with 3 bases between the two ends. Germline CDR1 and CDR2: SGHDT and YYEEEE. The length of the CDR3 is 13 residues. CDR3 DNA: TGTGCCAGCAGCTTGGTCGCTGGAAACACCATATATTTT. This codes for CASSLVAGNTIYF.

V gene TRBV30 combines with J gene TRBJ2-3, with 8 bases lining up with TRBD2. This CDR3 has 12 amino acids. V lost 8 bases and J lost 5; bases outside the gene matches: 6. The germline V gene encodes CDR1 GTSNPN and CDR2 SVGIG (reference sequence). The CDR3: CAASGSVDTQYF. CDR3 DNA sequence: TGTGCCGCAAGCGGGAGTGTAGATACGCAGTATTTT.